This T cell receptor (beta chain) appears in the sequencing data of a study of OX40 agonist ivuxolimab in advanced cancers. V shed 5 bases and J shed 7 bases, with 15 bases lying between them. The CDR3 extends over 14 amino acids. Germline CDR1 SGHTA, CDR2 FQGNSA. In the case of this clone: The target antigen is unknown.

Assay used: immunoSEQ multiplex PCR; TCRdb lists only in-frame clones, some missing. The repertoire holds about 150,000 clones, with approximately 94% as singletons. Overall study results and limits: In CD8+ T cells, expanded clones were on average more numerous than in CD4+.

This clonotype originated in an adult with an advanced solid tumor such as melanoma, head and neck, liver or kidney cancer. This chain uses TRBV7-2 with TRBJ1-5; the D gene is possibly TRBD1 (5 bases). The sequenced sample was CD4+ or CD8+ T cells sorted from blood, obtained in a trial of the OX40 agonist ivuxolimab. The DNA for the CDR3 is TGTGCCAGCAGCCCAGGCCCGGGGGGACAGCCCCAGCATTTT. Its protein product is CASSPGPGGQPQHF.